The present TCR beta chain was sequenced within a study of OX40 agonist ivuxolimab in advanced cancers. Study-level background: Cancers in dose escalation were hepatocellular, melanoma, renal cell and head and neck.

The V segment lost 4 bases and the J segment 2 bases; nucleotides outside the gene matches: 3. CDR1 is LNHDA, CDR2 SQIVND, per germline (reference sequence). The CDR3 is made up of 16 amino acids. Sequencing was performed with immunoSEQ multiplex PCR; in TCRdb, only in-frame clones are kept and a portion is missing. The table includes roughly 64,000 clones, 84% detected once. On this clone itself: Its antigen is unknown.

Study-level results: With doses of 0.1 to 3.0 mg/kg, CD4+ and CD8+ blood T cells had undergone clonal expansion by week 6.

The specimen comprised CD4+ or CD8+ T cells sorted from blood, sampled in a trial of the OX40 agonist ivuxolimab. The V call is TRBV19, the J call TRBJ2-3, with TRBD2 matching 13 bases. The TCR comes from an adult with an advanced solid tumor such as melanoma, head and neck, liver or kidney cancer. In nucleotides, the CDR3 is TGTGCCAGTAGTAGGGGACTAGCGGGGTTCACAGATACGCAGTATTTT. Its protein is CASSRGLAGFTDTQYF.